This T cell receptor (beta chain) was recorded in a study of blood T cells in healthy people across ages. This clonotype was observed a handful of times. It was with a sample-barcoded 5' primer and a J-beta primer mix that a second PCR of roughly 7 to 12 cycles was run. TCRdb reanalysed the 5' RACE reads using MiXCR and keeps one entry per CDR3 protein. Of 750,000 to 850,000 distinct CDR3 sequences in the sample, around 25% are singletons; the top ten hold approximately 3.7%. Each sample used at least 6 million PBMCs. This same sample was also part of a study on T cells of mothers and their children. That report notes: With unrelated pairs as the comparison, related mother-child pairs had a slightly higher overlap that was not significant.

The clonotype was recovered from a boy younger than 18 in good health. Sequenced input: blood.

Written as DNA, the CDR3 is TGTGCCATCAGTGAGTCGATGGTCCGGGACAGGGATGGCTACACCTTC. The encoded protein is CAISESMVRDRDGYTF. V usage is TRBV10-3 and J usage is TRBJ1-2; TRBD1 agrees at 9 bases. In germline, CDR1 is ENHRY, CDR2 SYGVKD. With 0 bases clipped from V and 6 bases from J, the junction kept 8 bases outside the gene matches. The CDR3 sequence is 16 residues long.